These 5 T cell receptor beta chains were all obtained from the same sample, sequenced in a study of cytomegalovirus exposure and HLA in healthy donors (dated by TCRdb to about 2017). Libraries came from the immunoSEQ multiplex PCR assay. A mixture of 60 forward primers for TCR Vbeta segments and 13 reverse primers for TCR Jbeta segments was used in the multiplex PCR. Imported from immuneACCESS, the table was reduced by TCRdb to in-frame sequences with V and J called. These copies leave out some clones; in studies compared against another copy, an unresolved V gene accounts for under half, and the cause of the remainder is not known. The sample has tens of thousands of clones on record, around 86% of them singletons. The top ten clonotypes cover roughly 10% of the sample. The source material was PBMCs. The receptors shown here come from a female donor in good health and CMV-seronegative.

This rearrangement joins TRBV7-3 to TRBJ2-5; tentative D call: TRBD2 (6 bases). This CDR3 contains 16 residues. Germline assignment: CDR1 SGHTA and CDR2 FQGTGA. V lost 1 base and J 0 bases, leaving 12 bases between the germline ends. CDR3 region: CASSLNGGEYQETQYF. For the CDR3, the DNA is TGTGCCAGCAGCTTAAACGGGGGAGAATACCAAGAGACCCAGTACTTC.

The chain links TRBV7-2 to TRBJ1-2, with D possibly being TRBD1 (6 bases). Germline V gene lookup returns CDR1 SGHTA and CDR2 FQGNSA. V lost 6 bases and J 4 bases, leaving 12 bases between the germline ends. This CDR3 is 13 amino acids long. CDR3 loop: CASRWDTSYGYTF. In DNA, the CDR3 is TGTGCCAGCAGATGGGACACAAGCTATGGCTACACCTTC.

This chain joins TRBV2 and TRBJ2-5, with D possibly matching TRBD1 (6 bases). The CDR3 covers 18 residues. Trimming took off 1 base at V and 5 bases at J, with 23 bases between the two ends. The V gene's germline CDR1 is SNHLY and CDR2 FYNNEI. CDR3: CASSEEETLQGLGETQYF. DNA of the CDR3: TGTGCCAGCAGTGAAGAGGAAACCCTACAGGGTTTGGGTGAGACCCAGTACTTC.

Comment on this clone: Other DNA sequences within the sample encode an identical CDR3. V is TRBV7-2 and J is TRBJ2-1, with D maybe TRBD2 (5 bases). CDR1 and CDR2 (germline): SGHTA, FQGNSA. V was trimmed by 7 bases and J by 1 base, leaving 11 bases between them. This CDR3 comprises 14 residues. Written as DNA, the CDR3 is TGTGCCAGCAACTCCGGAGGTTCCTACAATGAGCAGTTCTTC. It translates to CASNSGGSYNEQFF.

This clone appeared a single time. The chain couples TRBV2 to TRBJ2-1, with TRBD2 matching over 9 bases. In germline, CDR1 is SNHLY, CDR2 FYNNEI. The CDR3 is 15 residues long. V gave up 6 bases and J gave up 4 bases; unmatched junction bases: 7. CDR3 sequence (DNA): TGTGCCAGCAGAACTAGCGGGTCTGTATACAATGAGCAGTTCTTC. This gives the protein CASRTSGSVYNEQFF.